This TCR beta chain originates from a study of T cell repertoires in cytomegalovirus infection. TCRdb re-derived calls from the reads in MiXCR, one entry per CDR3 protein. The data show approximately 600,000 distinct CDR3 sequences, roughly 42% seen once. V lost 6 bases and J lost 8; bases outside the gene matches: 21. Germline V gene sequence: CDR1 MNHEY, CDR2 SVGEGT. The CDR3 has 18 residues. This clonotype came up a few times. Its antigen is not known. Findings of the study overall: Carriers of CMV plus the relevant HLA were identified by cumulative public TCR beta family frequency.

The TCR sequence derives from a human donor in good health (CMV status not recorded). Some clones in this sample may be carry-over from other donors' samples. The sequences come from cultured PBMCs, collected from culture after CMV antigen stimulation. The chain joins TRBV6-2 or TRBV6-3 to TRBJ2-2, with 7 bases that match TRBD2. The CDR3 nucleotides read TGTGCCAGCAGGCCCAATCTGATTGCGGGAGCTCCGAAGGGGGAGCTGTTTTTT. Translated: CASRPNLIAGAPKGELFF.